These 22 T cell receptor beta chains were sequenced from one sample in a study of T cells after somatic rescue of genetic block (dated by TCRdb to about 2020). Library preparation employed the immunoSEQ multiplex PCR assay. In its TCRdb copy, this immuneACCESS table keeps in-frame sequences only and misses some clones. Where compared with another copy, unresolved V genes explain less than half of these, and the others have no known cause. In this sample the table shows about 110,000 clones, 85% to 95% of which occur a single time. The leading ten clones occupy roughly 1.5% of the sample. The sequenced sample consisted of peripheral blood mononuclear cells (PBMCs). The receptors here all came from a woman under 30.

The rearrangement links TRBV2 to TRBJ1-5; D might be TRBD1 (5 bases). The CDR3 spans 15 residues. V lost 5 bases, J lost 5 bases, and 16 bases lay in between. Per the germline V gene, CDR1 is SNHLY and CDR2 is FYNNEI. CDR3 in amino acids: CASSQGRSGHQPQHF. DNA of the CDR3: TGTGCCAGCAGTCAGGGACGATCAGGGCATCAGCCCCAGCATTTT.

This chain uses TRBV30 with TRBJ1-2; D unclear. Germline CDR1 is GTSNPN and CDR2 is SVGIG (reference sequence). CDR3 size: 13 residues. Trimming stripped 0 bases from V and 4 bases from J, with 9 bases between. In DNA, the CDR3 is TGTGCCTGGAGTGTACTCGCTTCCTATGGCTACACCTTC. Translating gives CAWSVLASYGYTF.

This clone has more than one count but fewer than ten. The chain is built from TRBV29-1 and TRBJ1-5; D gene uncertain. There are 13 residues in the CDR3. The germline CDR1 and CDR2 sequences are SQVTM and ANQGSEA. The V and J ends lost 6 bases and 0 bases respectively, with 9 bases between them. CDR3 loop: CSVGISSNQPQHF. In DNA form, the CDR3 reads TGCAGCGTAGGGATTTCTAGCAATCAGCCCCAGCATTTT. The whole variable domain, remainder taken from reference TRBV29-1 and TRBJ1-5, is SAVISQKPSRDICQRGTSLTIQCQVDSQVTMMFWYRQQPGQSLTLIATANQGSEATYESGFVIDKFPISRPNLTFSTLTVSNMSPEDSSIYLCSVGISSNQPQHFGDGTRLSIL.

This rearrangement joins TRBV27 to TRBJ2-7; weak D call: TRBD2 (5 bases). V gave up 11 bases and J gave up 2 bases, with 16 bases separating them. The CDR3 has 13 residues. CDR1 MNHEY and CDR2 SMNVEV come from the germline V gene (reference sequence). CDR3 loop: CASSTGSTYEQYF. The CDR3 bases are TGTGCCTCCTCGACGGGAAGCACCTACGAGCAGTACTTC.

This sequence joins TRBV5-1 and TRBJ2-5; TRBD2 agrees at 11 bases. There are 16 residues in the CDR3. Germline V gene lookup returns CDR1 SGHRS and CDR2 YFSETQ. The trim removed 4 bases at V and 0 bases at J, leaving 5 bases unmatched. The CDR3 sequence is CASSPVAGGYQETQYF. The CDR3 bases are TGCGCCAGCAGCCCGGTAGCGGGGGGGTACCAAGAGACCCAGTACTTC.

The chain combines TRBV7-2 with TRBJ2-7, with D possibly called TRBD1 or TRBD2 (5 bases each). Germline V gene sequence: CDR1 SGHTA, CDR2 FQGNSA. This CDR3 comprises 14 residues. Trimming pared 5 bases from V and 4 bases from J, leaving 15 bases between. CDR3 residues: CASSPGTYGYEQYF. CDR3 DNA sequence: TGTGCCAGCAGCCCGGGGACCTACGGGTACGAGCAGTACTTC.

The chain combines TRBV27 with TRBJ2-3; D may be TRBD2 (7 bases). Trimming shortened V by 1 base and J by 5 bases, and 13 bases separated the two germline ends. Germline loops: CDR1 MNHEY, CDR2 SMNVEV (reference sequence). This CDR3 is 15 amino acids long. CDR3 amino acids: CASSLWGGAGDTQYF. The CDR3 DNA reads TGTGCCAGCAGTTTATGGGGGGGGGCTGGAGATACGCAGTATTTT.

This chain joins TRBV25-1 and TRBJ2-5; TRBD1 matches at 9 bases. Per germline, CDR1 MGHDK and CDR2 SYGVNS. CDR3 length equals 15 residues. The V gene end was trimmed by 4 bases and the J gene end by 4 bases; junction bases not matched to a gene: 7. The CDR3 sequence is CASSAPGQGLETQYF. The CDR3 nucleotides read TGTGCCAGCAGTGCCCCGGGACAGGGTTTAGAGACCCAGTACTTC.

J is TRBJ2-1 and V is TRBV5-1, with D tentatively TRBD1 or TRBD2 (6 bases each). The ends were cut back, 5 bases at V and 7 bases at J, with 22 bases in the middle. The germline CDR1 and CDR2 sequences are SGHRS and YFSETQ. The CDR3 length is 16 residues. This CDR3 is CASRRNLGGLGNEQFF. As DNA, the CDR3 is TGCGCCAGCAGGCGTAACTTGGGGGGCCTTGGAAATGAGCAGTTCTTC.

The V and J genes are TRBV7-2 and TRBJ2-3, with a weak D call TRBD1 (6 bases). V dropped 5 bases and J dropped 5 bases, with 11 bases sitting between them. This CDR3 is built from 13 residues. From germline, CDR1 is SGHTA and CDR2 FQGNSA. Here the CDR3 reads CASSITGRDTQYF. The DNA for the CDR3 is TGTGCCAGCAGCATTACAGGGAGAGATACGCAGTATTTT.

The chain joins TRBV4-2 to TRBJ1-1; no definite D call. V dropped 1 base and J dropped 3 bases, with 9 bases sitting between them. The CDR3 totals 14 residues. Per the germline V gene, CDR1 is LGHNA and CDR2 is YNFKEQ. CDR3 sequence: CASSQVPVDTEAFF. The CDR3, as DNA: TGTGCCAGCAGCCAAGTACCGGTTGACACTGAAGCTTTCTTT.

V usage is TRBV30 and J usage is TRBJ1-1, with D possibly TRBD1 on 5 matching bases. V lost 2 bases and J lost 7, with 14 bases in between. The length of the CDR3 is 13 residues. Germline assignment: CDR1 GTSNPN and CDR2 SVGIG (reference sequence). CDR3 region: CAWSSGGWGEAFF. The CDR3, as DNA: TGTGCCTGGAGTAGCGGGGGTTGGGGTGAAGCTTTCTTT. The whole variable domain, remainder taken from reference TRBV30 and TRBJ1-1, is SQTIHQWPATLVQPVGSPLSLECTVEGTSNPNLYWYRQAAGRGLQLLFYSVGIGQISSEVPQNLSASRPQDRQFILSSKKLLLSDSGFYLCAWSSGGWGEAFFGQGTRLTVV.

The V gene is TRBV7-9, the J gene TRBJ1-2; D is ambiguous. Germline CDR1 reads SEHNR; CDR2 reads FQNEAQ (reference sequence). V dropped 1 base and J dropped 0 bases, with 9 bases sitting between them. The CDR3 sequence is 15 residues long. The CDR3 loop reads CASSLGANPNYGYTF. In DNA form, the CDR3 reads TGTGCCAGCAGCTTAGGGGCAAACCCTAACTATGGCTACACCTTC.

This clone was detected only once. The rearrangement joins TRBV6-5 to TRBJ1-6; D might be TRBD1 (6 bases). The germline V gene has CDR1 MNHEY and CDR2 SVGAGI. The CDR3 runs 15 residues. Deletions cut 0 bases from V and 7 bases from J, with 10 bases between. The CDR3 sequence is CASSYSGTRNSPLHF. CDR3 DNA: TGTGCCAGCAGTTACTCCGGGACACGCAATTCACCCCTCCACTTT.

This chain uses TRBV7-6 with TRBJ2-3; maybe TRBD2 (7 bases). V was pared by 1 base and J by 1 base, with 15 bases between. The CDR3 totals 17 residues. Looked up from germline, CDR1 is SGHVS and CDR2 is FNYEAQ. The chain's CDR3 is CASSLGGGAVGTDTQYF. The CDR3 DNA is TGTGCCAGCAGCTTAGGTGGGGGGGCCGTTGGCACAGATACGCAGTATTTT.

There are a few counts of this clone. V and J are TRBV5-1 and TRBJ2-6; no clear D. The CDR3 loop spans 14 amino acids. Germline lookup yields CDR1 SGHRS and CDR2 YFSETQ. Trimming cost V 1 base and J 0 bases, with 2 bases left between them. CDR3 in amino acids: CASSLSSGANVLTF. The CDR3 DNA is TGCGCCAGCAGCTTGAGCTCTGGGGCCAACGTCCTGACTTTC.

CDR3 in DNA: TGTGCCAGCAGTTCGGGTAATCAGCCCCAGCATTTT. Translating it yields CASSSGNQPQHF. The chain carries TRBV6-5 and TRBJ1-5; D not resolved. The germline CDR1 and CDR2 sequences are MNHEY and SVGAGI. The CDR3 spans 12 residues. Trimming shortened V by 4 bases and J by 4 bases, and 5 bases separated the two germline ends.

The genes are TRBV10-3 and TRBJ2-3, with 9 bases aligning to TRBD2. CDR3 length equals 14 residues. The germline V gene encodes CDR1 ENHRY and CDR2 SYGVKD. J gave up 1 base and V 10 bases, and 6 bases lay outside the gene matches. DNA of the CDR3: TGTGCCACTGCGGGGGGGGCTGGCACAGATACGCAGTATTTT. Protein product: CATAGGAGTDTQYF.

V and J are TRBV28 and TRBJ2-4; the D gene is possibly TRBD2 (5 bases). CDR1 and CDR2 from the germline V gene are MDHEN and SYDVKM. CDR3 size: 14 residues. V shed 2 bases and J shed 6 bases, with 11 bases lying between them. CDR3 coding DNA: TGTGCCAGCAGTTTAAGTATAGGGAGAAACATTCAGTACTTC. It codes for CASSLSIGRNIQYF.

As DNA, the CDR3 is TGTGCCAGCAGCTTAGTTAGACAGGGTCTACAGCCCCAGCATTTT. It is translated as CASSLVRQGLQPQHF. The chain recombines TRBV7-2 with TRBJ1-5; 7 bases match TRBD1. Germline CDR1 SGHTA, CDR2 FQGNSA. Germline trimming cut 1 base from V and 7 bases from J; bases unmatched to any gene: 7. The CDR3 loop spans 15 amino acids.

This clone is a singleton in its sample. V is TRBV5-4 and J is TRBJ2-7; the D is unclear. Germline assignment: CDR1 SGHNT and CDR2 YYREEE (reference sequence). Trimming left V 0 bases short and J 3 bases short, with 10 bases between. The CDR3 extends over 14 amino acids. Here the CDR3 reads CASSLGQAGYEQYF. The CDR3 region has the DNA TGTGCCAGCAGCTTGGGGCAGGCCGGCTACGAGCAGTACTTC. The entire variable domain, with the rest obtained from reference TRBV5-4 and TRBJ2-7, is as follows: ETGVTQSPTHLIKTRGQQVTLRCSSQSGHNTVSWYQQALGQGPQFIFQYYREEENGRGNFPPRFSGLQFPNYSSELNVNALELDDSALYLCASSLGQAGYEQYFGPGTRLTVT.

The CDR3, as DNA: TGCGCCAGCAGCTTGTGGCGGGGAGAGTACAATGAGCAGTTCTTC. Translation gives CASSLWRGEYNEQFF. V and J are TRBV5-1 and TRBJ2-1; weak D call: TRBD2 (6 bases). Germline CDR1 reads SGHRS; CDR2 reads YFSETQ. This CDR3 region has 15 residues. The germline V and J ends were trimmed by 1 base and 4 bases, with 12 bases remaining between them.